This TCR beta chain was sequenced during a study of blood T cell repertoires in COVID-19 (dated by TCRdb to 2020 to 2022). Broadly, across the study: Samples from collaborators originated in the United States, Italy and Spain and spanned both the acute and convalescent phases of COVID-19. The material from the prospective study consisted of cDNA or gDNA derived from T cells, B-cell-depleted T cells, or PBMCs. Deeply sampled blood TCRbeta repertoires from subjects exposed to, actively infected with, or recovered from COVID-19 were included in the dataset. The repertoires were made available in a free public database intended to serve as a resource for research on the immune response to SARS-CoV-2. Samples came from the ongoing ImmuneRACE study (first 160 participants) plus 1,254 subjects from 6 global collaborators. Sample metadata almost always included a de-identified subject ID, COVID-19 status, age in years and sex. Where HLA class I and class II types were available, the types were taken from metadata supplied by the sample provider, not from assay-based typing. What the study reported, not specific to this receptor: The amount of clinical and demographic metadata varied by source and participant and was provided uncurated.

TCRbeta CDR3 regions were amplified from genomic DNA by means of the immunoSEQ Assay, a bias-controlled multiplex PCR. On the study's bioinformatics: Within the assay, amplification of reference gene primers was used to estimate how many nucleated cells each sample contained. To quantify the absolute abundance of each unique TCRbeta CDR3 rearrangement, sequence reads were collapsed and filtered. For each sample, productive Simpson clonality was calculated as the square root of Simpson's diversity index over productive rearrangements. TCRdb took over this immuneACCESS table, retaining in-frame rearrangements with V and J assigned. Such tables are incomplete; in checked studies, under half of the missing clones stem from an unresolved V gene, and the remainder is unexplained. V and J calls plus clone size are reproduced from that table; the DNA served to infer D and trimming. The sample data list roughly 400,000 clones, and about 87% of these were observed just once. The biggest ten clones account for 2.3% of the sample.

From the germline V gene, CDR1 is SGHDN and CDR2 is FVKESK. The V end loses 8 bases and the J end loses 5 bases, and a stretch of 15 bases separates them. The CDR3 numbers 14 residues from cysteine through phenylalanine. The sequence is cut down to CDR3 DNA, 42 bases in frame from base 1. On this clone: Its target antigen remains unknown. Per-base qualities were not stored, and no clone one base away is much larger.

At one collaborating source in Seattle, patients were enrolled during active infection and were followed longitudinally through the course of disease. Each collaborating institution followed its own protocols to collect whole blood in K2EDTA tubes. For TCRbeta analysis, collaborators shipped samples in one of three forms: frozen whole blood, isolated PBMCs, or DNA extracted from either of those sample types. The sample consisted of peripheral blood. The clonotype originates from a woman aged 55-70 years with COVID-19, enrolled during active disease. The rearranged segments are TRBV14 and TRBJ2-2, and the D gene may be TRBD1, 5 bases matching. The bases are TGTGCCAGCTCCAGGGCCCCTCGGACCGGGGAGCTGTTTTTT. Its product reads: CASSRAPRTGELFF. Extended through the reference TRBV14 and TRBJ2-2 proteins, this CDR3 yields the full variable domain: EAGVTQFPSHSVIEKGQTVTLRCDPISGHDNLYWYRRVMGKEIKFLLHFVKESKQDESGMPNNRFLAERTGGTYSTLKVQPAELEDSGVYFCASSRAPRTGELFFGEGSRLTVL.